This record concerns one T cell receptor (beta chain) sequence. Its target is not known. The sample comes from a study of cytomegalovirus exposure and HLA in healthy donors. Across the study: Unique TCR beta sequences numbering some 110 million came from approximately 180 million T cells in an earlier analysis. Whole-study findings and limits: Among immune exposure information, only CMV serostatus was available. A later analysis reportedly found that, within productive TCRs, an Asian-associated ancestry cluster had fewer N-insertions than the mean observed across the roughly 730 donors.

The length of the CDR3 is 16 residues. From germline, CDR1 is SNHLY and CDR2 FYNNEI. With 7 bases removed from V and 5 bases from J, the gap between germline ends came to 20 bases. Healthy people donating bone marrow made up the donors. The study ran its PCR with 60 Vbeta and 13 Jbeta primers. Clones were sequenced by immunoSEQ multiplex PCR, and TCRdb holds only the in-frame ones, with some missing. This table holds roughly 54,000 clones, almost 85% found once. The V call is TRBV2, the J call TRBJ2-2; weak D call: TRBD2 (7 bases). The clonotype comes from a man in his fifties or sixties in good health and CMV-seronegative. The sequenced material came from PBMCs. Here the CDR3 reads CASTNWGGAVTGELFF. The CDR3, as DNA: TGTGCCAGCACTAACTGGGGGGGCGCGGTTACCGGGGAGCTGTTTTTT.